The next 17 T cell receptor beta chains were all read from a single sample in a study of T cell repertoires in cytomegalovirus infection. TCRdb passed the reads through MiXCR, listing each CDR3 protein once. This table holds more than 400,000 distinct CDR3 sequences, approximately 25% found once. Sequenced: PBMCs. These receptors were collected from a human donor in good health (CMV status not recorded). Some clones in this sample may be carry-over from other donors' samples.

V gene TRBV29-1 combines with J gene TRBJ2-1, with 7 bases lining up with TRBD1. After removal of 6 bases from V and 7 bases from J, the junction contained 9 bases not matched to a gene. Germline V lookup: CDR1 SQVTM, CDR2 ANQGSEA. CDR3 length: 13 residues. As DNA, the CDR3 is TGCAGCGTGCAAGGGACAGCCGGAAATGAGCAGTTCTTC. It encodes CSVQGTAGNEQFF.

The CDR3 region has the DNA TGTGCCAGCAAACCTAGCCGCCAAAACACCGGGGAGCTGTTTTTT. Translating gives CASKPSRQNTGELFF. This chain joins TRBV11-2 and TRBJ2-2, with D possibly TRBD2 on 5 matching bases. The V gene lost 7 bases and the J gene lost 2 bases, with 14 bases spanning the gap. CDR3 length: 15 amino acids. The germline gives CDR1 SGHAT, CDR2 FQNNGV.

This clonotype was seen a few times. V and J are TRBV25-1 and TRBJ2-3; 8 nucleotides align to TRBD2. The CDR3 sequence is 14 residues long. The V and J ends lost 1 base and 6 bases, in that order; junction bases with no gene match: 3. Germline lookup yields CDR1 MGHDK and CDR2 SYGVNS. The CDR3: CASSESGGSDTQYF. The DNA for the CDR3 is TGTGCCAGCAGTGAATCGGGAGGGTCGGATACGCAGTATTTT.

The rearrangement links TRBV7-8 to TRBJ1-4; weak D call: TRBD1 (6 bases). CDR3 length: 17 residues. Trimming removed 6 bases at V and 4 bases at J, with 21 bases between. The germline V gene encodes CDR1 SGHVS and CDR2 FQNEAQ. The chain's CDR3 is CASSHSGYRDVNEKLFF. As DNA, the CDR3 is TGTGCCAGCAGTCACTCCGGGTACAGGGACGTTAATGAAAAACTGTTTTTT.

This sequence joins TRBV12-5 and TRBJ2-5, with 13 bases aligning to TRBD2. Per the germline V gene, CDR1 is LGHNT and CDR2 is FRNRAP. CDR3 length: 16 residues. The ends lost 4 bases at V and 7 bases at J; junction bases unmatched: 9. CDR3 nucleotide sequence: TGTGCTAGTGGTTCCTGGACTAGCGGGAGACGGTGGACCCAGTACTTC. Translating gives CASGSWTSGRRWTQYF. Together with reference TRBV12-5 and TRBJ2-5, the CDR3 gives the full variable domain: DARVTQTPRHKVTEMGQEVTMRCQPILGHNTVFWYRQTMMQGLELLAYFRNRAPLDDSGMPKDRFSAEMPDATLATLKIQPSEPRDSAVYFCASGSWTSGRRWTQYFGPGTRLLVL.

CDR3 sequence (DNA): TGTGCCAGCTCGCTTATGATTACCCAGGGAGGTGACCAGCCCCAGCATTTT. Residues: CASSLMITQGGDQPQHF. The V gene is TRBV18, the J gene TRBJ1-5, with D perhaps matching TRBD1 (5 bases). Deletions cut 6 bases from V and 7 bases from J, with 25 bases between. This CDR3 is 17 amino acids long. The germline V gene encodes CDR1 KGHSH and CDR2 LQKENI.

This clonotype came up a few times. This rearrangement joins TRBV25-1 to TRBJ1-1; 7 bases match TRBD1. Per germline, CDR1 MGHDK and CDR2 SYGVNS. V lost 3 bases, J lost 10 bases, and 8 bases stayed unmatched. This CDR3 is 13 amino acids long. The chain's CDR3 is CASSDSGTVRAFF. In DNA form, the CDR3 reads TGTGCCAGCAGTGATTCAGGGACAGTTAGAGCTTTCTTT.

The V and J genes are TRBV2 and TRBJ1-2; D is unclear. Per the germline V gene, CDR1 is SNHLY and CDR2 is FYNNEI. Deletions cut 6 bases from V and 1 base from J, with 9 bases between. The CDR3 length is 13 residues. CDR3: CASSTALNYGYTF. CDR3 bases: TGTGCCAGCAGCACAGCCCTTAACTATGGCTACACCTTC.

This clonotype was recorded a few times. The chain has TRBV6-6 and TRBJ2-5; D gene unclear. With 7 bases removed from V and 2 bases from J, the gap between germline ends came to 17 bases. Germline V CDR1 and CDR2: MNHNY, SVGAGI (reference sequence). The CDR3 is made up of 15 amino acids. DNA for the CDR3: TGTGCCAGCAATCGCTTAGGACGGCCGCAAGAGACCCAGTACTTC. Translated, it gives CASNRLGRPQETQYF.

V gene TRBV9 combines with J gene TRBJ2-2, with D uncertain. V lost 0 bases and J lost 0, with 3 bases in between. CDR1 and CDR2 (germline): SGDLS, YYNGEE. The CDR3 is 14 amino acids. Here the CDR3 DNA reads TGTGCCAGCAGCGTAGACCCGAACACCGGGGAGCTGTTTTTT. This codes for CASSVDPNTGELFF.

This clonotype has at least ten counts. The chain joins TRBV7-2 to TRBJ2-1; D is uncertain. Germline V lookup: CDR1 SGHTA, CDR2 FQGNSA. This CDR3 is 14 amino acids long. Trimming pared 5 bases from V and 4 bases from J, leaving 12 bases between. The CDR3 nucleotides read TGTGCCAGCAGCCCCCGCCCCCGGTACAATGAGCAGTTCTTC. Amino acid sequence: CASSPRPRYNEQFF.

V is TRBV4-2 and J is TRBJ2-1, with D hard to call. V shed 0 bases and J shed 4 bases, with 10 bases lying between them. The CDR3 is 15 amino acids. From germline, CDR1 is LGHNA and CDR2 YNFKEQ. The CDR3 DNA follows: TGTGCCAGCAGCCAAGATTGGAAACCTTACAATGAGCAGTTCTTC. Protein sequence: CASSQDWKPYNEQFF.

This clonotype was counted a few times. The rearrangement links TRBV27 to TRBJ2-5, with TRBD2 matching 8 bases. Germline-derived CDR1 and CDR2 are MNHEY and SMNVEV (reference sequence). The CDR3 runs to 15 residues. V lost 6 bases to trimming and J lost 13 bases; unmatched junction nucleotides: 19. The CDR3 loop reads CASRGLAGSVLSLYF. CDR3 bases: TGTGCCAGCAGGGGGCTAGCGGGTAGCGTTCTATCCCTGTACTTC.

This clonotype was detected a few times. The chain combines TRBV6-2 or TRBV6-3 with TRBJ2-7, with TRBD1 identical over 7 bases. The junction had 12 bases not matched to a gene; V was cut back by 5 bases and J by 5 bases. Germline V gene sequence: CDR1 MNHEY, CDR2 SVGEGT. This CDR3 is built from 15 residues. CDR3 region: CASSPRGFLLHEQYF. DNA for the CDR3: TGTGCCAGCAGTCCCAGGGGGTTCCTTCTCCACGAGCAGTACTTC.

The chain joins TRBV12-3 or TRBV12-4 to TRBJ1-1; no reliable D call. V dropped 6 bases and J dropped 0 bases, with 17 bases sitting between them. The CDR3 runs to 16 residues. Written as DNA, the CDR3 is TGTGCCAGCAGCCTATTGCTGGGAGGACTGAACACTGAAGCTTTCTTT. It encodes CASSLLLGGLNTEAFF.

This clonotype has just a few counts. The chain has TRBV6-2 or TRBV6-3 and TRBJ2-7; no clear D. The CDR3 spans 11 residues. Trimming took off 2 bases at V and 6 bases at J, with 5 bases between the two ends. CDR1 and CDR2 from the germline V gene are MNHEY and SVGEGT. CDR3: CASSYDFEQYF. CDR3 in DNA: TGTGCCAGCAGTTACGACTTCGAGCAGTACTTC.

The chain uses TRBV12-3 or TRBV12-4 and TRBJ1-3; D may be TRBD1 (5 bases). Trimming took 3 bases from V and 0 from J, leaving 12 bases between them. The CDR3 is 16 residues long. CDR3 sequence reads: CASSFWGSSSGNTIYF. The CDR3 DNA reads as TGTGCCAGCAGTTTTTGGGGGTCCTCCTCTGGAAACACCATATATTTT.